This T cell receptor beta chain was documented in a study of cytomegalovirus exposure and HLA in healthy donors. Study as a whole: Of all 400 or so donors who were genotyped, roughly 81% belonged to the Caucasian-associated ancestry cluster.

Primers: 60 Vbeta forward and 13 Jbeta reverse. The method was immunoSEQ multiplex PCR; TCRdb's version includes in-frame clones alone and lacks a portion of them. The sample lists fewer than 85,000 clones; 65% to 80% were seen once. The TCR was taken from a male donor in good health and CMV-seropositive. What was sequenced was PBMCs.

CDR3 residues: CASSLSGGYEQFF. CDR3 in DNA: TGTGCCAGCAGTTTATCTGGGGGGTATGAGCAGTTCTTC. The rearrangement links TRBV27 to TRBJ2-1; D might be TRBD2 (6 bases). This CDR3 has 13 amino acids. Germline V gene data show CDR1 as MNHEY and CDR2 as SMNVEV (reference sequence). The V gene lost 0 bases and the J gene lost 8 bases, with 8 bases spanning the gap.